This record covers a single T cell receptor (beta chain). The sample originates from a study of T cell responses to AZD1222 COVID-19 vaccine. The repertoire was sequenced with immunoSEQ multiplex PCR; TCRdb's copy has only in-frame clones and lacks some. The sample yields about 39,000 clones, 80% to 90% seen once. There are 16 residues in the CDR3. The germline V and J ends were trimmed by 5 bases and 1 base, with 17 bases remaining between them. The germline CDR1 and CDR2 sequences are SGHVS and FNYEAQ. The sequence came from an adult who received the MenACWY meningococcal vaccine as a control. Sequenced material: peripheral blood, taken 28 days after the second dose of the MenACWY control vaccine. The chain recombines TRBV7-6 with TRBJ1-1, with D tentatively TRBD1 (5 bases). CDR3 sequence reads: CASSTRTGRPNTEAFF. CDR3 coding DNA: TGTGCCAGCAGCACTCGCACGGGACGGCCGAACACTGAAGCTTTCTTT.